One sample yielded the 14 T cell receptor beta chains listed below, sequenced in a study of control samples from healthy donors and cancer patients. Here immunoSEQ multiplex PCR was the method, and the copy in TCRdb shows in-frame clones only, minus some. The repertoire holds 90,000 to 150,000 clones, with just over 90% as singletons. Sequenced input: blood. These receptor sequences come from a woman aged 18-29 years in good health.

The chain joins TRBV21-1 to TRBJ1-2. TRBV21-1 is a listed pseudogene. The CDR3 is made up of 16 amino acids. Written as DNA, the CDR3 is TGTGCCAGCAGCTCGGGGAAAGGGCAGGAATGCTATGGCTACACCTTC. Translated, it gives CASSSGKGQECYGYTF.

The gene calls are TRBV5-1 and TRBJ2-7; maybe TRBD1 (6 bases). The germline CDR1 and CDR2 sequences are SGHRS and YFSETQ. CDR3 size: 15 residues. Trimming took off 1 base at V and 0 bases at J, with 11 bases between the two ends. The CDR3 protein is CASSLIQGDSYEQYF. Written as DNA, the CDR3 is TGCGCCAGCAGCTTGATACAGGGTGACTCCTACGAGCAGTACTTC.

The chain uses TRBV7-6 and TRBJ2-1; TRBD2 matches 7 bases. Trimming took 2 bases from V and 5 from J; bases not matched to a gene: 3. Per germline, CDR1 SGHVS and CDR2 FNYEAQ. CDR3 length: 14 amino acids. The DNA for the CDR3 is TGTGCCAGCAGCTTATTCGGGGGGAACAATGAGCAGTTCTTC. Translating gives CASSLFGGNNEQFF. Full variable domain (missing parts from reference TRBV7-6 and TRBJ2-1): GAGVSQSPRYKVTKRGQDVALRCDPISGHVSLYWYRQALGQGPEFLTYFNYEAQQDKSGLPNDRFSAERPEGSISTLTIQRTEQRDSAMYRCASSLFGGNNEQFFGPGTRLTVL.

This rearrangement joins TRBV15 to TRBJ1-2, with TRBD1 identical over 8 bases. V shed 3 bases, J shed 4 bases, and the junction held 4 bases outside the gene matches. The CDR3 is 14 residues long. Germline CDR1 LNHNV, CDR2 YYDKDF (reference sequence). The CDR3 here is CATSSDRGGYGYTF. DNA of the CDR3: TGTGCCACCAGCAGCGACAGGGGTGGCTATGGCTACACCTTC.

As to this clone: The limits of the CDR3 on the DNA are not certain, so only TCRdb's listed CDR3 is given. The gene calls are TRBV12-3 or TRBV12-4 and TRBJ2-2; TRBD2, the table's D call, lacks a check against the DNA. The CDR3 sequence runs 12 residues, both termini included. This CDR3 is CASSFGAGELFF.

The chain employs TRBV5-4 and TRBJ1-5; possibly TRBD1 for D (5 bases). This CDR3 is built from 14 residues. CDR1 is SGHNT and CDR2 is YYREEE in the germline V gene (reference sequence). V lost 4 bases and J lost 4, with 12 bases in between. The CDR3 DNA reads as TGTGCCAGCAGCCTGGGACCGACGAATCAGCCCCAGCATTTT. This codes for CASSLGPTNQPQHF.

This sequence joins TRBV7-8 and TRBJ2-5, with D perhaps matching TRBD2 (7 bases). CDR3 length: 13 amino acids. Germline values: CDR1 SGHVS, CDR2 FQNEAQ. With 3 bases removed from V and 4 bases from J, the gap between germline ends came to 9 bases. CDR3 DNA: TGTGCCAGCAGCTTGAGGGGGGGAGAGACCCAGTACTTC. Its protein is CASSLRGGETQYF.

V usage is TRBV18 and J usage is TRBJ2-7; D is possibly TRBD1 or TRBD2 (5 bases each). CDR3 size: 14 residues. Germline V lookup: CDR1 KGHSH, CDR2 LQKENI. The V and J ends lost 3 bases and 3 bases respectively, with 12 bases between them. CDR3 in DNA: TGTGCCAGCTCACCGGCAGGGAGTAACTACGAGCAGTACTTC. Translating gives CASSPAGSNYEQYF.

The rearrangement links TRBV7-2 to TRBJ1-4; D possibly corresponds to TRBD1 (5 bases). The length of the CDR3 is 15 residues. CDR1 SGHTA and CDR2 FQGNSA come from the germline V gene. Deletions cut 5 bases from V and 6 bases from J, with 16 bases between. Written as DNA, the CDR3 is TGTGCCAGCAGCCCCGGACAAGCCAACTATGAAAAACTGTTTTTT. Translation: CASSPGQANYEKLFF. Filled out from reference TRBV7-2 and TRBJ1-4, the complete variable domain reads GAGVSQSPSNKVTEKGKDVELRCDPISGHTALYWYRQSLGQGLEFLIYFQGNSAPDKSGLPSDRFSAERTGGSVSTLTIQRTQQEDSAVYLCASSPGQANYEKLFFGSGTQLSVL.

DNA for the CDR3: TGTGCCAGCAGTTACTGGTTAGCGGGGGGACTCCAAGAGACCCAGTACTTC. Encoded protein: CASSYWLAGGLQETQYF. The gene calls are TRBV6-2 or TRBV6-3 and TRBJ2-5; 10 bases agree with TRBD2. The CDR3 runs to 17 residues. The V segment lost 1 base and the J segment 1 base; nucleotides outside the gene matches: 6. Germline V CDR1 and CDR2: MNHEY, SVGEGT.

The sample holds one count of this clone. V and J are TRBV15 and TRBJ1-2, with a tentative D call TRBD1 (5 bases). This CDR3 is 15 amino acids long. With 0 bases removed from V and 8 bases from J, the gap between germline ends came to 16 bases. The germline V gene has CDR1 LNHNV and CDR2 YYDKDF (reference sequence). The DNA for the CDR3 is TGTGCCACCAGCAGAGATGTCCCGGGGCTAGGAGGCTACACCTTC. Protein sequence: CATSRDVPGLGGYTF.

This chain links TRBV24-1 with TRBJ1-5; 7 bases agree with TRBD1. CDR1 is KGHDR and CDR2 is SFDVKD in the germline V gene. The CDR3 length is 14 residues. After removal of 4 bases from V and 6 bases from J, the junction contained 5 bases not matched to a gene. The CDR3 spells CATSETGSGQPQHF. The DNA of the CDR3 is TGTGCCACCAGTGAGACAGGGTCGGGTCAGCCCCAGCATTTT.

This chain uses TRBV5-4 with TRBJ2-7; D may match TRBD1 or TRBD2 (7 bases each). This CDR3 contains 15 residues. Germline V gene lookup returns CDR1 SGHNT and CDR2 YYREEE (reference sequence). Between the trimmed V and J ends, which lost 9 bases and 2 bases, there was a span of 21 bases. CDR3 sequence reads: CATSQGGAGAYEQYF. In DNA, the CDR3 is TGTGCCACATCGCAGGGGGGGGCCGGTGCCTACGAGCAGTACTTC.

The V and J genes are TRBV20-1 and TRBJ2-7; 12 bases align to TRBD1. J was trimmed by 5 bases and V by 3 bases; bases with no gene match: 5. Germline assignment: CDR1 DFQATT and CDR2 SNEGSKA (reference sequence). The CDR3 extends over 14 amino acids. For the CDR3, the DNA is TGCAGTGCTAGTCTTGGGACAGGGGGCCACGAGCAGTACTTC. It yields the protein CSASLGTGGHEQYF.